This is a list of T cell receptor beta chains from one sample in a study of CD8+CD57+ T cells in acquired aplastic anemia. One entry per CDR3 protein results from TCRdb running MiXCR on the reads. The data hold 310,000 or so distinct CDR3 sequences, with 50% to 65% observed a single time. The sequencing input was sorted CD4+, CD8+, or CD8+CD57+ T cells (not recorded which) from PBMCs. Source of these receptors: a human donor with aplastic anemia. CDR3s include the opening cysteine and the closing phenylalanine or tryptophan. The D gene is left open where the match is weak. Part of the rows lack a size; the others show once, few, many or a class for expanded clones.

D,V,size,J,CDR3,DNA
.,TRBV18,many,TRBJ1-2,CASSPQGGKGYTF,TGTGCCAGCTCACCTCAGGGAGGGAAGGGCTACACCTTC
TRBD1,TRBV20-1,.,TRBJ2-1,CSASSSTGGVGNEQFF,TGCAGTGCCAGCAGCTCCACAGGGGGCGTGGGAAATGAGCAGTTCTTC
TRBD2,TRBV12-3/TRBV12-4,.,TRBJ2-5,CASSISGDWETQYF,TGTGCCAGCAGCATTAGCGGGGACTGGGAGACCCAGTACTTC
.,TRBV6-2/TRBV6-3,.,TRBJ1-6,CASSPVTRESPLHF,TGTGCCAGCAGCCCAGTGACCCGAGAATCACCCCTCCACTTT
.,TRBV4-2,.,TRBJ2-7,CASSPSSVYEQYF,TGTGCCAGCAGCCCTAGCTCAGTTTACGAGCAGTACTTC
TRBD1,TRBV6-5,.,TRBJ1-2,CASRGTGAGLFGGYTF,TGTGCCAGCAGGGGGACAGGGGCGGGTCTTTTCGGCGGCTACACCTTC
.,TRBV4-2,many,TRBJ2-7,CASSQVLTGPSYEQYF,TGTGCCAGCAGCCAAGTTCTAACGGGGCCCTCCTACGAGCAGTACTTC
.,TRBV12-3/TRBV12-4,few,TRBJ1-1,CASSPVNTEAFF,TGTGCCAGCAGCCCAGTGAACACTGAAGCTTTCTTT
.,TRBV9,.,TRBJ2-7,CASSVEVDPAYEQYF,TGTGCCAGCAGCGTAGAAGTGGACCCCGCCTACGAGCAGTACTTC
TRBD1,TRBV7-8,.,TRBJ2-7,CASSRDRRAYEQYF,TGTGCCAGCAGTCGGGACAGGCGGGCTTACGAGCAGTACTTC
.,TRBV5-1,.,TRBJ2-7,CASSSRGPYEQYF,TGCGCCAGCAGCTCCAGGGGACCCTACGAGCAGTACTTC
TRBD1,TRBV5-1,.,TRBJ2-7,CASRSPGTGVIYEQYF,TGCGCCAGCAGGAGTCCCGGGACAGGGGTCATCTACGAGCAGTACTTC
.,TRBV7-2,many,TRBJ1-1,CASSSRADTEAFF,TGTGCCAGCAGTTCCAGGGCGGACACTGAAGCTTTCTTT
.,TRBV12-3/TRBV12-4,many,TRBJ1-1,CASSSTEGHTDTEAFF,TGTGCCAGCAGTTCCACCGAGGGACATACGGACACTGAAGCTTTCTTT
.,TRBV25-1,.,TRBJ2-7,CASSEKGGGSYEQYF,TGTGCCAGCAGCGAGAAGGGAGGAGGATCCTACGAGCAGTACTTC
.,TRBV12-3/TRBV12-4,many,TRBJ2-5,CASSLTTLGRETQYF,TGTGCCAGCAGTCTGACTACATTAGGGAGGGAGACCCAGTACTTC
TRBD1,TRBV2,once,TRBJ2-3,CASQTGLVTDTQYF,TGTGCCAGTCAGACAGGGCTTGTGACAGATACGCAGTATTTC
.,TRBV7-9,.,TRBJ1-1,CASSLMEGPEAFF,TGTGCCAGCAGCTTAATGGAGGGGCCTGAAGCTTTCTTT
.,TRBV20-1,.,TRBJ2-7,CSAPGTSSYEQYF,TGCAGTGCCCCCGGGACATCGAGCTACGAGCAGTACTTC
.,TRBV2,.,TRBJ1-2,CASTPSPGPYGYTF,TGTGCCAGCACTCCGAGCCCAGGTCCCTATGGCTACACCTTC
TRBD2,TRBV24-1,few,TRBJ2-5,CATSAPGGRETQYF,TGTGCCACCAGTGCGCCGGGAGGACGGGAGACCCAGTACTTC
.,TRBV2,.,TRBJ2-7,CASSAIVPGRGTYEQYF,TGTGCCAGCAGCGCCATTGTCCCCGGGCGAGGGACATACGAGCAGTACTTC
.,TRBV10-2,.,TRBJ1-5,CASRQVTYNQPQHF,TGCGCCAGCAGGCAGGTCACCTACAATCAGCCCCAGCATTTT
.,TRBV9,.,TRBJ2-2,CASSVDPSRVSVPGELFF,TGTGCCAGCAGCGTAGATCCATCTAGGGTATCAGTGCCCGGGGAGCTGTTTTTT
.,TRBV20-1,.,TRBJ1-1,CSAQPGLAREAFF,TGCAGTGCCCAGCCGGGCCTCGCACGGGAAGCTTTCTTT
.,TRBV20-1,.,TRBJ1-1,CSASLRAIGEAFF,TGCAGTGCTAGTCTCCGTGCGATTGGTGAAGCTTTCTTT
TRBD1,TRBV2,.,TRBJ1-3,CASRVLRGTGGRNTIYF,TGTGCCAGCAGGGTACTCAGAGGGACAGGGGGGCGAAACACCATATATTTT
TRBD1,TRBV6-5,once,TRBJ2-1,CASRRWTGLRNEQFF,TGTGCCAGCAGGCGTTGGACAGGGCTCCGCAATGAGCAGTTCTTC
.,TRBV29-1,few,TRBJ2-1,CSVGRTGAGNEQFF,TGCAGCGTCGGTAGGACGGGGGCCGGTAATGAGCAGTTCTTC
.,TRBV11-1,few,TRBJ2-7,CASSSHGDRREQYF,TGTGCCAGCAGCTCCCACGGGGATCGGCGCGAGCAGTACTTC
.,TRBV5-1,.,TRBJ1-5,CARMDSGNNQPQHF,TGCGCCAGGATGGACAGTGGGAACAATCAGCCCCAGCATTTT